This entry features one TCR beta chain sequence. Its specificity is unknown. The CDR3 has 14 residues. Losses at the gene ends were 4 bases for V and 5 bases for J; bases not matched to a gene: 5. Germline V lookup: CDR1 MDHEN, CDR2 SYDVKM. The data belong to a study of cytomegalovirus exposure and HLA in healthy donors. General study findings and limits: According to a later analysis, most TCR beta chains associated with CMV appeared HLA-restricted.

Donors were nominally healthy when sampled, though unrecorded immune exposures were likely. The PCR used 60 Vbeta and 13 Jbeta primers. Produced via immunoSEQ multiplex PCR; TCRdb's table is partial and in-frame only. The data contain about 140,000 clones, over 75% of them singletons. The chain combines TRBV28 with TRBJ2-5, with 9 bases fitting TRBD2. Sequencing used PBMCs. The source is a woman between 40 and 55 years old in good health and CMV-seronegative. This CDR3 reads CASSSIAGAETQYF. The CDR3 DNA sequence: TGTGCCAGCAGTTCCATAGCGGGAGCCGAGACCCAGTACTTC.